Listed below are T cell receptor beta chains from one sample, sequenced in a study of blood T cell repertoires in COVID-19. Produced via immunoSEQ multiplex PCR; TCRdb's table is partial and in-frame only. The profile shows about 220,000 clones, about 88% of them singletons. The sequencing sample was made of PBMCs or T cells enriched from blood (not recorded which). The receptors derive from a woman in her 30s who had recovered from COVID-19. The CDR3 runs from the conserved cysteine through the conserved F or W. The order of the fields is clone size, D gene, V gene, J gene, CDR3 DNA, CDR3 protein. A D gene is named only where the DNA matches it firmly. Clone size, where shown, is once, few, many, or a class for clones that have expanded.

clone_size: .; d_call: .; v_call: TRBV11-2; j_call: TRBJ1-3; cdr3_nt: TGTGCCAGCAGCTTCGGGGGCTCTGGAAACACCATATATTTT; cdr3_aa: CASSFGGSGNTIYF
clone_size: .; d_call: TRBD2; v_call: TRBV5-1; j_call: TRBJ2-2; cdr3_nt: TGCGCCAGCAGCTTGGGCACTAGCGGGGGATACACCGGGGAGCTGTTTTTT; cdr3_aa: CASSLGTSGGYTGELFF
clone_size: few; d_call: TRBD2; v_call: TRBV5-1; j_call: TRBJ2-1; cdr3_nt: TGCGCCAGCAGCTTCTTAGCGGGGGAGACTGAGCAGTTCTTC; cdr3_aa: CASSFLAGETEQFF
clone_size: .; d_call: .; v_call: TRBV5-8; j_call: TRBJ1-4; cdr3_nt: TGTGCCAGCAGCCCGAGGACAGTCCATAATGAAAAACTGTTTTTT; cdr3_aa: CASSPRTVHNEKLFF
clone_size: .; d_call: .; v_call: TRBV15; j_call: TRBJ1-1; cdr3_nt: TGTGCCACCAGCAGAGATAGGGGTATGAACACTGAAGCTTTCTTT; cdr3_aa: CATSRDRGMNTEAFF
clone_size: .; d_call: .; v_call: TRBV25-1; j_call: TRBJ1-1; cdr3_nt: TGTGCCAGCAGTGTGGGGGCTGGGGCTTTCTTT; cdr3_aa: CASSVGAGAFF
clone_size: many; d_call: .; v_call: TRBV6-2/TRBV6-3; j_call: TRBJ1-2; cdr3_nt: TGTGCCAGCAGTTACTCGCGGCCTTCTGGGGGCTACACCTTC; cdr3_aa: CASSYSRPSGGYTF
clone_size: once; d_call: TRBD2; v_call: TRBV18; j_call: TRBJ2-7; cdr3_nt: TGTGCCAGCTCAGTGACTAGCGGGGGTTTATACGAGCAGTACTTC; cdr3_aa: CASSVTSGGLYEQYF
clone_size: few; d_call: .; v_call: TRBV7-2; j_call: TRBJ1-5; cdr3_nt: TGTGCCAGCAGCTTAGACCGGAATCAGCCCCAGCATTTT; cdr3_aa: CASSLDRNQPQHF
clone_size: few; d_call: TRBD1; v_call: TRBV6-5; j_call: TRBJ1-1; cdr3_nt: TGTGCCAGCAGGGGGATCGACAGGGAACCCACTGAAGCTTTCTTT; cdr3_aa: CASRGIDREPTEAFF
clone_size: .; d_call: .; v_call: TRBV4-3; j_call: TRBJ1-1; cdr3_nt: TGCGCCAGCAGCCGGGCCCTGTTTTCGGGAAACACTGAAGCTTTCTTT; cdr3_aa: CASSRALFSGNTEAFF
clone_size: few; d_call: .; v_call: TRBV3-1/TRBV3-2; j_call: TRBJ2-7; cdr3_nt: TGTGCCAGCAGCCAAAGGCCGGACGGGGCCTACGAGCAGTACTTC; cdr3_aa: CASSQRPDGAYEQYF
clone_size: .; d_call: TRBD1; v_call: TRBV10-3; j_call: TRBJ1-3; cdr3_nt: TGTGCCATCAGTGAAACCCAGGGGGCGGTTTTTGGAAACACCATATATTTT; cdr3_aa: CAISETQGAVFGNTIYF
clone_size: .; d_call: .; v_call: TRBV14; j_call: TRBJ1-2; cdr3_nt: TGTGCCAGCAGTCTCAGGGTCGTGGATGGCTACACCTTC; cdr3_aa: CASSLRVVDGYTF
clone_size: .; d_call: .; v_call: TRBV19; j_call: TRBJ1-4; cdr3_nt: TGTGCCAGTAGTGTCATGGGGGAGGTCGGTGAAAAACTGTTTTTT; cdr3_aa: CASSVMGEVGEKLFF
clone_size: .; d_call: TRBD1; v_call: TRBV9; j_call: TRBJ2-2; cdr3_nt: TGTGCCAGCAGCCCGGGGACAGGGAACACCGGGGAGCTGTTTTTT; cdr3_aa: CASSPGTGNTGELFF
clone_size: .; d_call: .; v_call: TRBV5-1; j_call: TRBJ1-3; cdr3_nt: TGCGCCAGCAGAACGGGGAACTCTGGAAACACCATATATTTT; cdr3_aa: CASRTGNSGNTIYF
clone_size: .; d_call: .; v_call: TRBV15; j_call: TRBJ2-2; cdr3_nt: TGTGCCACCAGCAGAGATCGTAGCAGGGCGAACACCGGGGAGCTGTTTTTT; cdr3_aa: CATSRDRSRANTGELFF
clone_size: .; d_call: .; v_call: TRBV5-8; j_call: TRBJ2-7; cdr3_nt: TGTGCCAGCAGCTTCAGGGGCTCCTACGAGCAGTACTTC; cdr3_aa: CASSFRGSYEQYF
clone_size: .; d_call: TRBD2; v_call: TRBV7-8; j_call: TRBJ2-1; cdr3_nt: TGTGCCAGCAGCTTAGTTAGGACTAGCGGGGGGCCCAGTGAGCAGTTCTTC; cdr3_aa: CASSLVRTSGGPSEQFF